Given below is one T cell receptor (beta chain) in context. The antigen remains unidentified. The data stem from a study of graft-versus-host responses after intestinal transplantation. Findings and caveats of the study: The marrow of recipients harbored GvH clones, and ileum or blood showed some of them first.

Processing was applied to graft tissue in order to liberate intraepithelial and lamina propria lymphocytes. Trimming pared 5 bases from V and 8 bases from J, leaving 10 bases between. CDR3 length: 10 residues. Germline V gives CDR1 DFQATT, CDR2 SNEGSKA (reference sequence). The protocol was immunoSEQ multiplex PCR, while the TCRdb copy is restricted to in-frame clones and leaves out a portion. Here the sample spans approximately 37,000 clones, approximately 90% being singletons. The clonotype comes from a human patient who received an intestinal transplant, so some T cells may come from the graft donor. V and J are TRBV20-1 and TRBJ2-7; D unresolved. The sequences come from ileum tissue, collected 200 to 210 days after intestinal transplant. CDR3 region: CSAGPGQQYF. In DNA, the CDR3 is TGCAGTGCTGGCCCGGGTCAGCAGTACTTC.